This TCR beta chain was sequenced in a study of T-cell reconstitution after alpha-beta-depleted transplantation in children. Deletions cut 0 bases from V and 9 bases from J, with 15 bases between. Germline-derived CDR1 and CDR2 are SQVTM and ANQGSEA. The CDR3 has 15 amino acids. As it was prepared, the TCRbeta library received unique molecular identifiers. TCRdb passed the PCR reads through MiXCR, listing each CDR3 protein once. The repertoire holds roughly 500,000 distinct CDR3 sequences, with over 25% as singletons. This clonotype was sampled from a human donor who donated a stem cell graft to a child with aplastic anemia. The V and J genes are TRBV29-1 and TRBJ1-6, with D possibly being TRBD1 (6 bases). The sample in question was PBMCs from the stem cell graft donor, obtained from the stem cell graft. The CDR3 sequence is CSVEDGGRDCSPLHF. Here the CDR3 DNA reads TGCAGCGTTGAAGACGGGGGCAGGGACTGTTCACCCCTCCACTTT.